Listed below are T cell receptor beta chains from one sample, sequenced in a study of regulatory T cells in long-lasting Graves disease. TCRdb ran MiXCR on the multiplex PCR reads and lists one entry per CDR3 protein. The table records around 330,000 distinct CDR3 sequences, 18% of them present only once. Sequences were derived from peripheral blood mononuclear cells (PBMCs), sampled at new diagnosis, from a patient treated with antithyroid drugs. These receptors came from a female donor with Graves disease. The CDR3 runs from the conserved cysteine through the conserved F or W. D genes are given only for firm matches. Only part of the rows carry a size: once, few, many, or a class if the clone is expanded.

CDR3 DNA	CDR3 protein	V gene	J gene	D gene	clone size
TGTGCCAGCAGCCGTAGCGGGAGTAAGGTCACCGGGGAGCTGTTTTTT	CASSRSGSKVTGELFF	TRBV5-4	TRBJ2-2	TRBD2	once
TGTGCCATCAGTGAGCGGGGGGCCCCTCGGAACAATGAGCAGTTCTTC	CAISERGAPRNNEQFF	TRBV10-3	TRBJ2-1	NA	many
TGTGCCAGCAGGGCCGGGCCCGTTACCTACGAGCAGTACTTC	CASRAGPVTYEQYF	TRBV2	TRBJ2-7	NA	NA
TGTGCCAGCTCACCACTTACTCTAGCGGCCAATGAGCAGTTCTTC	CASSPLTLAANEQFF	TRBV18	TRBJ2-1	TRBD2	many
TGTGCCAGCAGTGAATTAGGACAGGGCAGGAAGTTC	CASSELGQGRKF	TRBV6-1	TRBJ2-1	TRBD1	many
TGCAGTGCAACCGACAGGGGGGGGTACACTGAGCAGTTCTTC	CSATDRGGYTEQFF	TRBV20-1	TRBJ2-1	TRBD1	many
TGTGCCAGCAGCTTAGGATACAGCATGACCTACGAGCAGTACTTC	CASSLGYSMTYEQYF	TRBV11-2	TRBJ2-7	NA	few
TGTGCCAGCAGTTTAGGGACTAGCTACGCGCAGTATTTT	CASSLGTSYAQYF	TRBV27	TRBJ2-3	TRBD2	many
TGTGCCAGCAGTGAGTTAGTAGGGAGCAATCAGCCCCAGCATTTT	CASSELVGSNQPQHF	TRBV6-1	TRBJ1-5	NA	many
TGTGCCAGAACCTGTGGAGGGGACGCTATACTCCAACTGTTTTTT	CARTCGGDAILQLFF	TRBV28	TRBJ1-4	NA	many
TGTGCCAGCAGTCTTAGGGGGGGAAACACCATATATTTT	CASSLRGGNTIYF	TRBV27	TRBJ1-3	NA	many
TGTGCCAGCAGTCCAACAGTGATGACTAGCGGGAGGGCAATCCAAGAGACCCAGTACTTC	CASSPTVMTSGRAIQETQYF	TRBV28	TRBJ2-5	TRBD2	NA
TGTGCCAGCAGCTTAGGAGGACAGGGGATGGGGGACGAGCAGTACTTC	CASSLGGQGMGDEQYF	TRBV7-9	TRBJ2-7	TRBD1	many
TGCGCCAGCAGCACGGGACTAGTGGAATGGTATGAGCAGTTCTTC	CASSTGLVEWYEQFF	TRBV5-1	TRBJ2-1	TRBD2	many
TGTGCCAGTAAAGCGGTAGGGGCGGGGGACACCGGGGAGCTGTTTTTT	CASKAVGAGDTGELFF	TRBV19	TRBJ2-2	TRBD2	NA
TGTGCCAGCAGCTTCGGTCGAAACCGAGGAACTGAAGCTTTCTTT	CASSFGRNRGTEAFF	TRBV5-8	TRBJ1-1	NA	NA
TGTGCCAGCAGCCAAGTACAGGGGGCGGTCGAAAAACTGTTTTTT	CASSQVQGAVEKLFF	TRBV3-1	TRBJ1-4	TRBD1	few
TGTGCCAGCAGTGAAGCGGACGGACTAGCGGGGGAGACCCAGTACTTC	CASSEADGLAGETQYF	TRBV2	TRBJ2-5	TRBD2	few
TGTGCCAGCAGCGTAGGCCCAATGACGGGGAGGGCGTACAATGAGCAGTTCTTC	CASSVGPMTGRAYNEQFF	TRBV9	TRBJ2-1	TRBD2	many
TGCGCCAGCCAGGGTCCCGAAGAGACCCAGTACTTC	CASQGPEETQYF	TRBV5-1	TRBJ2-5	NA	many
TGTGCCAGCAGCCCCCTAGCCCAGGGGGCGAACACCGGGGAGCTGTTTTTT	CASSPLAQGANTGELFF	TRBV14	TRBJ2-2	TRBD1	NA
TGTGCCAGCAGCTACCGATTTAATAGCAATCAGCCCCAGCATTTT	CASSYRFNSNQPQHF	TRBV28	TRBJ1-5	NA	many
TGTGCCAGCACGAGCGGAGGGGGAGCTAACTATGGCTACACCTTC	CASTSGGGANYGYTF	TRBV9	TRBJ1-2	NA	many
TGTGCCAGCAGCCATGAACAAAACCGGGACGGTGGGTACGAGCAGTACTTC	CASSHEQNRDGGYEQYF	TRBV13	TRBJ2-7	NA	many
TGTGCCAGCAGCATACCCCACGGAGGGGGTTCCTACGAGCAGTACTTC	CASSIPHGGGSYEQYF	TRBV7-9	TRBJ2-7	NA	many
TGTGCCAGCACCCAGACAGTTCTCTCCTACGAGCAGTACTTC	CASTQTVLSYEQYF	TRBV6-1	TRBJ2-7	NA	many
TGTGCCAGCAGTGGATTTCTGGGGGTACAAAGAAGTGGTCAGCCCCAGCATTTT	CASSGFLGVQRSGQPQHF	TRBV28	TRBJ1-5	NA	many
TGTGCCAGTAGTACCTCGGGAGGGGCTTTGTATCAGCCCCAGCATTTT	CASSTSGGALYQPQHF	TRBV19	TRBJ1-5	NA	NA